This TCR beta chain derives from a study of graft-versus-host responses after intestinal transplantation. Looking at the study overall: Induction with anti-thymocyte globulin, then tacrolimus and steroids for three to four years, was given to all recipients.

The CDR3 contains 15 residues. TCRdb keeps only in-frame clones here, not all; method: immunoSEQ multiplex PCR. In the table there are tens of thousands of clones, roughly nine tenths of which are singletons. Study results and caveats: Allograft clonal ratios (graft-versus-host to host-versus-graft) were high in patients who had graft-donor T cell macrochimerism.

Concerning this clone itself: The target antigen is unknown.

The chain is built from TRBV12-2 and TRBJ2-5; TRBD2, as called in the table, went unchecked against the DNA. TRBV12-2 constitutes a pseudogene. This receptor was identified in a human donor who received an intestinal transplant. Sequencing used unstimulated CD8+ T cells sorted from spleen or lymph node cells, obtained before intestinal transplant. CDR3: CASRLEAREGETQYF. The CDR3 nucleotides are TGTGCAAGTCGCTTAGAGGCCCGGGAGGGGGAGACCCAGTACTTC.